This T cell receptor beta chain was captured in a study of T-cell memory formation after mild COVID-19. Study-wide points: The study found contracting CD4+ clones mainly in CM and EM and contracting CD8+ clones in EMRA. SARS-CoV-2 specificity was not confirmed for second-wave clones peaking on day 37.

Constant-segment primers and 5'RACE yielded cDNA libraries for TCR alpha and TCR beta, each carrying sample barcodes and UMIs. TCRdb recomputed calls from the 5' RACE reads with MiXCR, one row per CDR3 protein. The table lists under 300,000 distinct CDR3 sequences, around 17% of them singletons. The CDR3 has 15 residues. Germline lookup yields CDR1 SGHRS and CDR2 YFSETQ. Unmatched junction bases numbered 5, after V lost 0 bases and J lost 5 bases. This clonotype was counted ten times or more. The target antigen is unknown. Sequenced input: PBMCs or a T cell subset sorted from them (not recorded which). The chain joins TRBV5-1 to TRBJ2-5; the match to TRBD1 covers 9 bases. The receptor comes from a man younger than 30 who had mild COVID-19 (a few samples of this study predate the infection). Cell type and time point are not known. CDR3: CASSLGTGGAETQYF. The CDR3 DNA reads TGCGCCAGCAGCTTGGGTACAGGGGGCGCGGAGACCCAGTACTTC.